The present T cell receptor beta chain was sequenced within a study of hypomethylating agent response in myelodysplastic syndrome (dated by TCRdb to the early 2020s). Background on the whole study: Patients were treated with the hypomethylating agents azacitidine (8 of 11) or decitabine (3 of 11). Among the myelodysplastic syndrome patients in the cohort, roughly ten were male and 2 were female. Patients had a mean age of about 78 +/- 6.2 years, and a diploid cytogenetic profile was the most common. The most frequent mutation was TET2, found in about 50% of the 11 patients. Six or seven patients responded with complete response or hematologic improvement, and about five patients were non-responders. Response was defined as complete response or hematologic improvement, and patients who met neither criterion were classified as non-responders. The paper's findings and limits, for the study overall: The cohort was small, with only 11 patients analyzed. Possible recognition of novel MDS antigens by the shared GLIPH2 clusters was not confirmed, and experimental validation of that possible recognition is needed. Richness, rarefaction diversity and clonality did not change significantly after hypomethylating agent treatment, across all patients or within response groups. Novel clonotypes appeared more often in responders, whereas non-responders had more contracted clonotypes after treatment. Because the healthy control donors and the MDS patients were not matched by age, the comparison between MDS and healthy samples could have been affected.

Points on this clone: The specificity of this receptor is unknown. No base quality values were provided; no much bigger clone lies one nucleotide off.

Bulk bone marrow was analyzed without sorting T-cell subsets. TCR beta CDR3 regions were immunosequenced from bone marrow of 11 myelodysplastic syndrome patients before and after hypomethylating agent therapy. For longitudinal repertoire tracking, every patient provided one baseline bone marrow and two to three bone marrows collected at different post-treatment timepoints. Whole bone marrow served as the source for genomic DNA extraction, with DNA quality checked using TapeStation, NanoDrop OneC and PicoGreen assays. Library prep was done by the immunoSEQ multiplex PCR assay. Survey resolution was used, with two replicates of about 200 ng each, totaling around 400 ng of DNA per sample. The hsTCRB kit detected rearranged TCRB sequences in genomic DNA using multiplex PCR primers targeting V and J genes. The CDR3 region was amplified in a first PCR of approximately 30 cycles using the QIAGEN Multiplex PCR Kit. A second PCR of approximately 8 cycles attached sample barcodes and Illumina adapters to each replicate. Quantification of the pooled libraries was done with a QuantStudio 6 and the KAPA library quantification kit. About 15 pM of pooled libraries was sequenced on an Illumina MiSeq using 156-cycle single-end reads and a 15-cycle index read. Under the source paper's analysis protocol: Of more than 150,000 unique clonotypes, less than 2% were flagged by VDJdb annotation as previously reported viral-epitope-specific clonotypes. Raw reads were processed into normalized, annotated TCRB repertoires with the immunoSEQ Data Assistant and immunoSEQ Analyzer. Clonotypes were analyzed with the immunarch R package version 0.6.5 and BioAnalyzer. Richness was estimated after downsampling every repertoire to the clone count of the smallest repertoire. Fisher's exact tests classified clonotypes as expanded, contracted or novel, with novel meaning zero frequency before treatment. Significantly changed CDR3 beta sequences were clustered with GLIPH2 using simulation_depth=1000 and kmer_min_depth=3, and CDR3s shorter than five residues were excluded. TCRdb took over this immuneACCESS table, retaining in-frame rearrangements with V and J assigned. Such tables are incomplete; in checked studies, under half of the missing clones stem from an unresolved V gene, and the remainder is unexplained. That table is the source of V, J and clone size, and D and trimming were worked out from the DNA. The sample records 2,800 or so clones, less than 85% of which are singletons. The ten largest clonotypes hold roughly 29% of the sample.

CDR1 and CDR2 are read off the germline V gene as SGHAT and FQNNGV. From the cysteine up to the phenylalanine, the CDR3 has a length of 15 residues. The CDR3 DNA has 45 bases and is translated from base 1. V loses 5 bases, J loses 2 bases, and the germline ends lie 15 bases apart. The TCR was taken from a human donor with myelodysplastic syndrome. The sample here was bone marrow, taken before or after starting hypomethylating agent treatment for myelodysplastic syndrome (not recorded which). The V and J genes are TRBV11-2 and TRBJ2-5; the D region is possibly TRBD1 or TRBD2, each matching across 6 bases. Here the CDR3 is given as CASSRGRQGQETQYF. The nucleotide sequence reads TGTGCCAGCAGCCGGGGGCGCCAGGGGCAAGAGACCCAGTACTTC.